This passage covers 31 T cell receptor beta chains from one sample sequenced in a study of siplizumab effects on memory and regulatory T cells. Sequencing used immunoSEQ multiplex PCR; TCRdb keeps in-frame clones, though not all of them. The sample has about 100,000 clones, 94% seen once; the top ten hold roughly 0.62%. Input material: Tregs sorted from blood. Source of these receptors: a human donor in good health.

This chain links TRBV20-1 with TRBJ1-1; unclear D gene. CDR1 DFQATT and CDR2 SNEGSKA come from the germline V gene (reference sequence). CDR3 size: 11 residues. CDR3 sequence: CSVCPNTEAFF. CDR3 bases: TGCAGCGTGTGTCCGAACACTGAAGCTTTCTTT.

The chain combines TRBV28 with TRBJ1-2, with D uncertain. The germline gives CDR1 MDHEN, CDR2 SYDVKM. Trimming pared 1 base from V and 4 bases from J, leaving 16 bases between. This CDR3 is 16 amino acids long. In DNA, the CDR3 is TGTGCCAGCAGTTTATATCTAGGTCTTCCTAGCTATGGCTACACCTTC. Translating gives CASSLYLGLPSYGYTF.

The chain couples TRBV5-1 to TRBJ2-5; D may be TRBD1 (6 bases). The CDR3 sequence is 14 residues long. Germline CDR1 SGHRS, CDR2 YFSETQ. The germline V and J ends were trimmed by 4 bases and 2 bases, with 12 bases remaining between them. The CDR3 DNA follows: TGCGCCAGCAGCCCGTGGACAGAACAAGAGACCCAGTACTTC. Amino acid sequence: CASSPWTEQETQYF. Supplemented by reference TRBV5-1 and TRBJ2-5, the full variable domain reads KAGVTQTPRYLIKTRGQQVTLSCSPISGHRSVSWYQQTPGQGLQFLFEYFSETQRNKGNFPGRFSGRQFSNSRSEMNVSTLELGDSALYLCASSPWTEQETQYFGPGTRLLVL.

This clone was counted a single time. The rearrangement links TRBV19 to TRBJ1-2; D is unresolved. The V end lost 4 bases, the J end lost 4 bases, and 13 bases lay between the germline ends. From germline, CDR1 is LNHDA and CDR2 SQIVND (reference sequence). This CDR3 comprises 14 residues. The CDR3 region is CASSRNIRSYGYTF. In nucleotides, the CDR3 is TGTGCCAGTAGTAGGAATATCCGTAGCTATGGCTACACCTTC.

The rearrangement joins TRBV9 to TRBJ1-5; TRBD1 matches at 7 bases. V shed 1 base and J 6 bases; nucleotides not matched to a gene: 4. Germline assignment: CDR1 SGDLS and CDR2 YYNGEE. This CDR3 is built from 14 residues. The chain's CDR3 is CASSVTGEGQPQHF. CDR3 DNA sequence: TGTGCCAGCAGCGTAACAGGGGAGGGTCAGCCCCAGCATTTT.

The V gene is TRBV14, the J gene TRBJ1-3; the D is unclear. The CDR3 covers 16 residues. Trimming pared 4 bases from V and 0 bases from J, leaving 13 bases between. Germline V gives CDR1 SGHDN, CDR2 FVKESK. The DNA for the CDR3 is TGTGCCAGCAGCCCTGATATTTGGAGCTCTGGAAACACCATATATTTT. It is translated as CASSPDIWSSGNTIYF.

The chain has TRBV10-3 and TRBJ2-7; no definite D call. CDR1 ENHRY and CDR2 SYGVKD come from the germline V gene. Trimming took 1 base from V and 5 from J, leaving 6 bases between them. This CDR3 has 12 residues. The CDR3 coding sequence is TGTGCCATCAGTGAGTTGGGGAACGAGCAGTACTTC. Encoded protein: CAISELGNEQYF.

J is TRBJ1-1 and V is TRBV7-6; D is unresolved. V shed 2 bases and J shed 0 bases, with 7 bases lying between them. Germline assignment: CDR1 SGHVS and CDR2 FNYEAQ. The CDR3 extends over 14 amino acids. The CDR3 DNA reads TGTGCCAGCAGCTTACAGATGATGAACACTGAAGCTTTCTTT. Translating it yields CASSLQMMNTEAFF. The entire variable domain, with the rest obtained from reference TRBV7-6 and TRBJ1-1, is as follows: GAGVSQSPRYKVTKRGQDVALRCDPISGHVSLYWYRQALGQGPEFLTYFNYEAQQDKSGLPNDRFSAERPEGSISTLTIQRTEQRDSAMYRCASSLQMMNTEAFFGQGTRLTVV.

This sequence joins TRBV5-1 and TRBJ1-1, with 7 positions matching TRBD1. This CDR3 spans 12 amino acids. Germline lookup yields CDR1 SGHRS and CDR2 YFSETQ. The V gene end was trimmed by 5 bases and the J gene end by 6 bases; junction bases not matched to a gene: 4. The CDR3 sequence: CASSFTGAEAFF. CDR3 in DNA: TGCGCCAGCAGTTTTACAGGGGCTGAAGCTTTCTTT.

The genes are TRBV27 and TRBJ2-5; 7 bases are shared with TRBD1. From germline, CDR1 is MNHEY and CDR2 SMNVEV (reference sequence). J gave up 9 bases and V 4 bases, and 11 bases lay outside the gene matches. The length of the CDR3 is 14 residues. The CDR3 coding sequence is TGTGCCAGCAGTTCCCCAGGGGGTCCACGGGCCCAGTACTTC. It yields the protein CASSSPGGPRAQYF.

A few counts support this clone. J is TRBJ1-3 and V is TRBV19; maybe TRBD1 (5 bases). The germline V and J ends were trimmed by 8 bases and 0 bases, with 29 bases remaining between them. Germline V gene data show CDR1 as LNHDA and CDR2 as SQIVND (reference sequence). The CDR3 has 20 residues. CDR3 in DNA: TGTGCCAGTGGGCCGGGGGACTACAAGGGGTACTCCTACTCTGGAAACACCATATATTTT. This gives the protein CASGPGDYKGYSYSGNTIYF. The full variable domain, its missing parts supplied by reference TRBV19 and TRBJ1-3, is DGGITQSPKYLFRKEGQNVTLSCEQNLNHDAMYWYRQDPGQGLRLIYYSQIVNDFQKGDIAEGYSVSREKKESFPLTVTSAQKNPTAFYLCASGPGDYKGYSYSGNTIYFGEGSWLTVV.

The rearrangement links TRBV15 to TRBJ2-2, with TRBD2 matching over 10 bases. The CDR3 sequence is 18 residues long. V shed 1 base, J shed 7 bases, and the junction held 12 bases outside the gene matches. Germline loops: CDR1 LNHNV, CDR2 YYDKDF (reference sequence). CDR3 residues: CATSRGDSLAGVGGELFF. The CDR3 nucleotides read TGTGCCACCAGCAGAGGGGATTCCCTAGCGGGAGTTGGCGGGGAGCTGTTTTTT.

CDR3 sequence: CASSMNRGLGTEAFF. DNA of the CDR3: TGCGCCAGCAGCATGAACAGGGGTTTAGGTACTGAAGCTTTCTTT. This sequence joins TRBV5-1 and TRBJ1-1; 7 bases are a match to TRBD1. CDR3 length: 15 residues. After removal of 4 bases from V and 5 bases from J, the junction contained 11 bases not matched to a gene. The germline V gene has CDR1 SGHRS and CDR2 YFSETQ.

As to this clone: At one boundary the junction diverges from the germline segment, which might be a read error. The chain couples TRBV28 to TRBJ1-2; D ambiguous. The germline V gene encodes CDR1 MDHEN and CDR2 SYDVKM. The CDR3 length is 12 residues. The CDR3 reads CAGSSSYIGYTF. The CDR3 coding sequence is TGTGCCGGCAGTTCCTCGTATATAGGCTACACCTTC.

This clone showed up just once. The chain uses TRBV6-6 and TRBJ2-5; no clear D gene. Trimming cost V 3 bases and J 5 bases, with 7 bases left between them. The CDR3 is 12 amino acids. Germline V gene data show CDR1 as MNHNY and CDR2 as SVGAGI (reference sequence). The CDR3 loop reads CASSYLPETQYF. The DNA of the CDR3 is TGTGCCAGCAGTTATTTGCCGGAGACCCAGTACTTC.

V usage is TRBV28 and J usage is TRBJ2-4, with 10 bases matching TRBD2. Trimming took 2 bases from V and 1 from J; bases not matched to a gene: 20. The CDR3 is made up of 22 amino acids. In germline, CDR1 is MDHEN, CDR2 SYDVKM. CDR3 nucleotides: TGTGCCAGCAGTTTACCGAGCGGGAGGGGCGGGATACGGGGGTCGGCCAAAAACATTCAGTACTTC. Translated, it gives CASSLPSGRGGIRGSAKNIQYF.

This clone was counted a single time. This chain links TRBV27 with TRBJ1-1; D may be TRBD1 (6 bases). Trimming cost V 2 bases and J 4 bases, with 20 bases left between them. Germline V lookup: CDR1 MNHEY, CDR2 SMNVEV (reference sequence). This CDR3 has 17 amino acids. CDR3 bases: TGTGCCAGCAGTTTAATTTATACCATCCAAGGGGGCACTGAAGCTTTCTTT. This encodes CASSLIYTIQGGTEAFF.

The chain links TRBV14 to TRBJ2-7; tentatively, D is TRBD1 (6 bases). CDR1 and CDR2 (germline): SGHDN, FVKESK. The CDR3 sequence is 14 residues long. With 3 bases removed from V and 0 bases from J, the gap between germline ends came to 9 bases. CDR3: CASSHRGVSYEQYF. The DNA for the CDR3 is TGTGCCAGCAGCCACAGGGGAGTCTCCTACGAGCAGTACTTC. The entire variable domain, with the rest obtained from reference TRBV14 and TRBJ2-7, is as follows: EAGVTQFPSHSVIEKGQTVTLRCDPISGHDNLYWYRRVMGKEIKFLLHFVKESKQDESGMPNNRFLAERTGGTYSTLKVQPAELEDSGVYFCASSHRGVSYEQYFGPGTRLTVT.

The chain carries TRBV5-1 and TRBJ2-3; TRBD2 agrees at 12 bases. After removal of 6 bases from V and 5 bases from J, the junction contained 13 bases not matched to a gene. CDR1 and CDR2 from the germline V gene are SGHRS and YFSETQ. The CDR3 covers 17 residues. The CDR3 loop reads CASTSPILAGGEDTQYF. DNA for the CDR3: TGCGCCAGCACCTCCCCGATTCTAGCGGGAGGGGAAGATACGCAGTATTTT.

This rearrangement joins TRBV5-6 to TRBJ2-2, with D possibly TRBD1 on 5 matching bases. Germline values: CDR1 SGHDT, CDR2 YYEEEE. CDR3 length equals 15 residues. Trimming removed 7 bases at V and 1 base at J, with 14 bases between. The chain's CDR3 is CASDNLGENTGELFF. CDR3 DNA sequence: TGTGCCAGCGACAACCTAGGGGAGAACACCGGGGAGCTGTTTTTT.

The rearrangement joins TRBV10-2 to TRBJ1-1, with no clear D. The CDR3 has 12 amino acids. From germline, CDR1 is WSHSY and CDR2 SAAADI. Between the trimmed V and J ends, which lost 5 bases and 1 base, there was a span of 5 bases. DNA for the CDR3: TGCGCCAGCAGTCAAGCGAACACTGAAGCTTTCTTT. It codes for CASSQANTEAFF.

The chain has TRBV4-1 and TRBJ1-5, with a tentative D call TRBD1 (5 bases). The CDR3 runs 14 residues. Deletions cut 0 bases from V and 9 bases from J, with 12 bases between. The V gene's germline CDR1 is MGHRA and CDR2 YSYEKL. For the CDR3, the DNA is TGCGCCAGCAGCCAAGATTGGGGCGATGCGCCCCAGCATTTT. This codes for CASSQDWGDAPQHF.

The chain combines TRBV18 with TRBJ1-2; perhaps TRBD1 as D (6 bases). Trimming took off 4 bases at V and 10 bases at J, with 22 bases between the two ends. Germline CDR1 is KGHSH and CDR2 is LQKENI. CDR3 length: 15 amino acids. The CDR3, as DNA: TGTGCCAGCTCACGCCTAACAGGGACGAGTCGAAACTACACCTTC. Translated: CASSRLTGTSRNYTF.

This chain uses TRBV30 with TRBJ2-5, with 7 bases fitting TRBD2. CDR1 GTSNPN and CDR2 SVGIG come from the germline V gene (reference sequence). CDR3 length equals 15 residues. V was pared by 0 bases and J by 5 bases, with 9 bases of the junction left unmatched. For the CDR3, the DNA is TGTGCCTGGAGTGTTCCGGGAGGTTGGAGGGAGACCCAGTACTTC. Amino acid sequence: CAWSVPGGWRETQYF. Complete variable domain (other parts from reference TRBV30 and TRBJ2-5): SQTIHQWPATLVQPVGSPLSLECTVEGTSNPNLYWYRQAAGRGLQLLFYSVGIGQISSEVPQNLSASRPQDRQFILSSKKLLLSDSGFYLCAWSVPGGWRETQYFGPGTRLLVL.

This clone was seen only once. This CDR3 reads CASSKQGRTEAFF. The DNA of the CDR3 is TGTGCCAGCAGTAAACAGGGCAGGACTGAAGCTTTCTTT. V usage is TRBV6-5 and J usage is TRBJ1-1; the D gene is possibly TRBD1 (6 bases). This CDR3 has 13 residues. Germline V CDR1 and CDR2: MNHEY, SVGAGI. Trimming took 5 bases from V and 5 from J, leaving 12 bases between them.

The J gene is TRBJ2-6, the V gene TRBV14; D is unclear. V lost 1 base to trimming and J lost 0 bases, with 10 bases between them. There are 17 residues in the CDR3. CDR1 is SGHDN, CDR2 FVKESK, per germline. The chain's CDR3 is CASSQGLRSSGANVLTF. The CDR3 DNA follows: TGTGCCAGCAGCCAAGGGCTCAGGAGCTCTGGGGCCAACGTCCTGACTTTC.

The chain joins TRBV29-1 to TRBJ1-2; tentatively, D is TRBD1 (5 bases). Trimming pared 1 base from V and 4 bases from J, leaving 13 bases between. CDR1 is SQVTM and CDR2 is ANQGSEA in the germline V gene. The length of the CDR3 is 14 residues. For the CDR3, the DNA is TGCAGCGTTGAAGCGGGGACTTGGGCCTATGGCTACACCTTC. It encodes CSVEAGTWAYGYTF.

CDR3 amino acids: CASSPSRVVGDSRYEQYF. Written as DNA, the CDR3 is TGTGCCAGCAGCCCGAGCAGGGTAGTGGGGGATTCGAGGTACGAGCAGTACTTC. This chain uses TRBV7-9 with TRBJ2-7, with D tentatively TRBD1 or TRBD2 (5 bases each). The CDR3 has 18 residues. V was cut by 5 bases and J by 4 bases, with 27 bases left in between. Germline CDR1 and CDR2: SEHNR and FQNEAQ (reference sequence).

The chain couples TRBV7-2 to TRBJ2-5, with 10 bases matching TRBD2. The assigned J gene may be wrong: the sequence end matches TRBJ2-7 better. This CDR3 region has 16 residues. The germline CDR1 and CDR2 sequences are SGHTA and FQGNSA. CDR3 sequence: CASSLDPSGSRHEQYF. The CDR3 nucleotides read TGTGCCAGCAGCTTAGACCCTAGCGGGAGTCGCCACGAGCAGTACTTC.

V and J are TRBV7-6 and TRBJ2-3; D may be TRBD2 (6 bases). CDR1 and CDR2 from the germline V gene are SGHVS and FNYEAQ. Trimming left V 3 bases short and J 3 bases short, with 13 bases between. This CDR3 contains 15 residues. DNA of the CDR3: TGTGCCAGCAGCTTCACTAGGGCGGGGACAGATACGCAGTATTTT. This gives the protein CASSFTRAGTDTQYF.

The chain is built from TRBV15 and TRBJ1-5; D perhaps matches TRBD1 (6 bases). This CDR3 comprises 16 residues. V was trimmed by 5 bases and J by 6 bases, leaving 20 bases between them. From germline, CDR1 is LNHNV and CDR2 YYDKDF (reference sequence). The CDR3 loop reads CATSSRDTQFGQPQHF. The DNA for the CDR3 is TGTGCCACCAGCTCTCGGGACACACAGTTTGGTCAGCCCCAGCATTTT.